This T cell receptor beta chain was recorded in a study of T cell responses to AZD1222 COVID-19 vaccine. Germline V CDR1 and CDR2: SGHTA, FQGNSA. Trimming took off 5 bases at V and 3 bases at J, with 14 bases between the two ends. The CDR3 is made up of 14 amino acids. Assay used: immunoSEQ multiplex PCR; TCRdb lists only in-frame clones, some missing. The sample holds about 110,000 clones, around 91% seen once. The sequence derives from an adult who received the AZD1222 COVID-19 vaccine. Sequences were derived from peripheral blood, sampled 28 days after the second AZD1222 dose. The chain is built from TRBV7-2 and TRBJ2-7, with a possible D match to TRBD2 (5 bases). CDR3 sequence: CASSQGLKNYEQYF. The CDR3 nucleotides are TGTGCCAGCAGCCAAGGACTGAAAAACTACGAGCAGTACTTC.